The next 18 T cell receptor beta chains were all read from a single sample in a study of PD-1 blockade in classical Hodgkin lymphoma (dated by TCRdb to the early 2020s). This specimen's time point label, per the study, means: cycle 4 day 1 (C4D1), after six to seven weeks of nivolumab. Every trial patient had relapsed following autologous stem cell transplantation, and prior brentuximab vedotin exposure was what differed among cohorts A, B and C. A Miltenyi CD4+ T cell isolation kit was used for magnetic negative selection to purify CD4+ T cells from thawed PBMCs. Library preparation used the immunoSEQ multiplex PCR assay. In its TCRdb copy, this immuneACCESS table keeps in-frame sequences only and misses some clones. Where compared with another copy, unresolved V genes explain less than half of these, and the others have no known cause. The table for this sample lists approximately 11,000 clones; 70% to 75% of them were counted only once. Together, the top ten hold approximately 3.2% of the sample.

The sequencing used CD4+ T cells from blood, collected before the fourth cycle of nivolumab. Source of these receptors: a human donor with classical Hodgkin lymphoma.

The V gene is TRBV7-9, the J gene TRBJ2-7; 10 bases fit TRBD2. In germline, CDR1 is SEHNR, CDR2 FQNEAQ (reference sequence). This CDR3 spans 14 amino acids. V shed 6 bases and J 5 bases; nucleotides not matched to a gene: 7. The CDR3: CASRTEREGDEQYF. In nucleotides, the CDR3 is TGTGCCAGCAGAACTGAGCGGGAGGGAGACGAGCAGTACTTC. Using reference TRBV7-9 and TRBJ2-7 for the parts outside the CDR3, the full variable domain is DTGVSQNPRHKITKRGQNVTFRCDPISEHNRLYWYRQTLGQGPEFLTYFQNEAQLEKSRLLSDRFSAERPKGSFSTLEIQRTEQGDSAMYLCASRTEREGDEQYFGPGTRLTVT.

The chain's CDR3 is CASSLRDRANTGELFF. The CDR3 region has the DNA TGTGCCAGCAGCTTGAGGGACAGGGCGAACACCGGGGAGCTGTTTTTT. V is TRBV5-4 and J is TRBJ2-2; 9 bases line up with TRBD1. Per germline, CDR1 SGHNT and CDR2 YYREEE (reference sequence). The junction had 1 base not matched to a gene; V was cut back by 1 base and J by 0 bases. The length of the CDR3 is 16 residues.

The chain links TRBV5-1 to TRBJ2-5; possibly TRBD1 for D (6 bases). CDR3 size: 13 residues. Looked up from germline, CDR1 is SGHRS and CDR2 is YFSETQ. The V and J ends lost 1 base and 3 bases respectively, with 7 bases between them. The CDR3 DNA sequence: TGCGCCAGCAGCTTGCCAGGGGAAGAGACCCAGTACTTC. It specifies CASSLPGEETQYF. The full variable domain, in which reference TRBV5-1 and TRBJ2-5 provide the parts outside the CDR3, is KAGVTQTPRYLIKTRGQQVTLSCSPISGHRSVSWYQQTPGQGLQFLFEYFSETQRNKGNFPGRFSGRQFSNSRSEMNVSTLELGDSALYLCASSLPGEETQYFGPGTRLLVL.

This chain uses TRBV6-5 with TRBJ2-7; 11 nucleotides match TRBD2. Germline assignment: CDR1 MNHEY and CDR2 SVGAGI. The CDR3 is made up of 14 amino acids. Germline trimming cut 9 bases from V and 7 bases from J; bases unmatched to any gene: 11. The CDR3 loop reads CASKDSGRADEQYF. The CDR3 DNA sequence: TGTGCCAGTAAGGATAGCGGGAGGGCCGATGAGCAGTACTTC.

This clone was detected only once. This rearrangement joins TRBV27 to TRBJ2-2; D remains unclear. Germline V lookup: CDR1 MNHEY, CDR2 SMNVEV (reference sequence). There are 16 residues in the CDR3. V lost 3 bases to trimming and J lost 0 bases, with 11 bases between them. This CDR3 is CASSFQPATNTGELFF. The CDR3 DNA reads TGTGCCAGCAGTTTCCAACCTGCTACGAACACCGGGGAGCTGTTTTTT.

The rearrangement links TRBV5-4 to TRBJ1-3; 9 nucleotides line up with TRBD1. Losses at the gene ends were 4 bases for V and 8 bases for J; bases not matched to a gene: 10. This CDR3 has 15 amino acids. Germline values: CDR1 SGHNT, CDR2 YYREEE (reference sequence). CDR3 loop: CASSQSDRGKYTIYF. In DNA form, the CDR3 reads TGTGCCAGCAGCCAATCCGACAGGGGGAAATACACCATATATTTT. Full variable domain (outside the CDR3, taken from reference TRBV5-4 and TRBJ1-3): ETGVTQSPTHLIKTRGQQVTLRCSSQSGHNTVSWYQQALGQGPQFIFQYYREEENGRGNFPPRFSGLQFPNYSSELNVNALELDDSALYLCASSQSDRGKYTIYFGEGSWLTVV.

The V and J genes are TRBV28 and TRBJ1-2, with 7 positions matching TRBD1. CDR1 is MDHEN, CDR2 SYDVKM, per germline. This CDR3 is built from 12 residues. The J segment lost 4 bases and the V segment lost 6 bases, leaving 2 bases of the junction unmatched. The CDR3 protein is CASRRDSYGYTF. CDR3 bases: TGTGCCAGCAGAAGGGACAGCTATGGCTACACCTTC.

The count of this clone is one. CDR3 DNA: TGTGCCAGCAGCTTCGACGGAGGCGAACTCTATGGCTACACCTTC. Its protein product is CASSFDGGELYGYTF. The chain is built from TRBV7-9 and TRBJ1-2; D gene ambiguous. Trimming pared 3 bases from V and 4 bases from J, leaving 15 bases between. Germline V gives CDR1 SEHNR, CDR2 FQNEAQ (reference sequence). CDR3 length: 15 amino acids.

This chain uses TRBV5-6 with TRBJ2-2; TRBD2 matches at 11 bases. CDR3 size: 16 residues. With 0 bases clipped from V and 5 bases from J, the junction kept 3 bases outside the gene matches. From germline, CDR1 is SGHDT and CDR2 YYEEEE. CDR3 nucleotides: TGTGCCAGCAGCTTGGAGACTAGCGGGACTACCGGGGAGCTGTTTTTT. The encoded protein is CASSLETSGTTGELFF.

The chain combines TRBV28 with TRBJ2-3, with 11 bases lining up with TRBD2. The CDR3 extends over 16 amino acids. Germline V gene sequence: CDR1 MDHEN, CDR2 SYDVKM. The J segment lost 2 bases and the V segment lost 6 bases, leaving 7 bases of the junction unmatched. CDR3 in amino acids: CASSSRLAGLTDTQYF. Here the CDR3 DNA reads TGTGCCAGCAGCTCTAGACTAGCGGGACTCACAGATACGCAGTATTTT.

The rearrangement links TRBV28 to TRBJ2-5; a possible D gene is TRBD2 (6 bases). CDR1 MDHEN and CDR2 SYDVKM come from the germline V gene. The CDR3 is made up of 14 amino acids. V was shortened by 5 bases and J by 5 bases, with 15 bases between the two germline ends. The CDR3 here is CASSTRGGSETQYF. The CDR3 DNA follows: TGTGCCAGCAGTACCCGTGGGGGGAGCGAGACCCAGTACTTC.

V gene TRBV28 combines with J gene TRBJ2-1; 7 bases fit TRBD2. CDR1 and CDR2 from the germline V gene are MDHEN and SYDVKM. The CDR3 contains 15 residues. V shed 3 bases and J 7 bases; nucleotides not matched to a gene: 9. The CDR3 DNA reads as TGTGCCAGCAGTTTGCTAGCGGTTGCTTGGAATGAGCAGTTCTTC. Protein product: CASSLLAVAWNEQFF.

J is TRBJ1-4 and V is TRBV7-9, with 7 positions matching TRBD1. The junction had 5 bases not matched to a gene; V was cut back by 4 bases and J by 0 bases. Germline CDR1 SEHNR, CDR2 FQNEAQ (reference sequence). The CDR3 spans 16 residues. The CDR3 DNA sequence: TGTGCCAGCAGCTCACAGGGGAGTGCAACTAATGAAAAACTGTTTTTT. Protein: CASSSQGSATNEKLFF.

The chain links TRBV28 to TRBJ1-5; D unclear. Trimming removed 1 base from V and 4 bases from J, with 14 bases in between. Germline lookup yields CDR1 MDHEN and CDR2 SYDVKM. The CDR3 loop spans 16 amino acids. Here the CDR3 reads CASSLLARLSNQPQHF. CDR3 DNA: TGTGCCAGCAGTTTATTAGCCAGGTTATCGAATCAGCCCCAGCATTTT.

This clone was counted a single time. DNA for the CDR3: TGTGCCAGCAGCTTAGTTAGCTCCGCCTACAATGAGCAGTTCTTC. It yields the protein CASSLVSSAYNEQFF. V is TRBV7-2 and J is TRBJ2-1; D not certain. The CDR3 length is 15 residues. The V end lost 1 base, the J end lost 2 bases, and 9 bases lay between the germline ends. CDR1 and CDR2 from the germline V gene are SGHTA and FQGNSA.

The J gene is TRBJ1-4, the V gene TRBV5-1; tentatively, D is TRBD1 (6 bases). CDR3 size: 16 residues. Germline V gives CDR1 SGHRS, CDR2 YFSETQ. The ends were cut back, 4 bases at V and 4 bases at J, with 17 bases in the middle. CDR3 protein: CASSPGAGLYNEKLFF. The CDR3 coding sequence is TGCGCCAGCAGCCCGGGGGCCGGACTGTATAATGAAAAACTGTTTTTT.

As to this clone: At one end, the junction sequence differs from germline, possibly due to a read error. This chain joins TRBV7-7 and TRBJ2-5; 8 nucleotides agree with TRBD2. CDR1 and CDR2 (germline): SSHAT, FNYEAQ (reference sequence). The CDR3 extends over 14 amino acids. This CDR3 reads CASSPVAGQETQYF. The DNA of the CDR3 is TGTGCTAGCAGCCCGGTAGCGGGGCAAGAGACCCAGTACTTC.

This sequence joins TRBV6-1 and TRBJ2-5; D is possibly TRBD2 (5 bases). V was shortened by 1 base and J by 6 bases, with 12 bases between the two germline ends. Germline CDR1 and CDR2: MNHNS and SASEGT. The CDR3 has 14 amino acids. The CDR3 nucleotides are TGTGCCAGCAGTGAAGTATCGGGGAGACAGACCCAGTACTTC. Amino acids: CASSEVSGRQTQYF.